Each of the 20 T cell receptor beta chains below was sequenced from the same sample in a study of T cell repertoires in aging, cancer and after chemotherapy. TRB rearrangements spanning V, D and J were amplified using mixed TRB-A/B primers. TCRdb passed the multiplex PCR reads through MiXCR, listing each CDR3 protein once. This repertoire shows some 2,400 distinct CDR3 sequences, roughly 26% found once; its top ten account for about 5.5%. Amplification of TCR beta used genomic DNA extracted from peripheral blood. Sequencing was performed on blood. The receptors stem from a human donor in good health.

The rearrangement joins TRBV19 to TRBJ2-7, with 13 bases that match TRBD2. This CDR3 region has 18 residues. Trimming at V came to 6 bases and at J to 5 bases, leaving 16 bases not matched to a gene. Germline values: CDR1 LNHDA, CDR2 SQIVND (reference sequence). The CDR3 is CASSATSGGASRLDEQYF. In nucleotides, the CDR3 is TGTGCCAGTAGCGCTACTAGCGGGGGGGCCTCGAGGCTGGACGAGCAGTACTTC. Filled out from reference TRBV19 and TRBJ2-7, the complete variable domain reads DGGITQSPKYLFRKEGQNVTLSCEQNLNHDAMYWYRQDPGQGLRLIYYSQIVNDFQKGDIAEGYSVSREKKESFPLTVTSAQKNPTAFYLCASSATSGGASRLDEQYFGPGTRLTVT.

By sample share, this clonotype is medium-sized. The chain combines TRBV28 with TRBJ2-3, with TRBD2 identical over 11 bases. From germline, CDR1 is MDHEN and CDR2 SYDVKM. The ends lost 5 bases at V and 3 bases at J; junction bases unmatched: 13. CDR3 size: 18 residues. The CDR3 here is CASSPLAGGLVRTDTQYF. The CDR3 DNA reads TGTGCCAGCAGTCCTCTAGCGGGGGGACTTGTTCGAACAGATACGCAGTATTTT.

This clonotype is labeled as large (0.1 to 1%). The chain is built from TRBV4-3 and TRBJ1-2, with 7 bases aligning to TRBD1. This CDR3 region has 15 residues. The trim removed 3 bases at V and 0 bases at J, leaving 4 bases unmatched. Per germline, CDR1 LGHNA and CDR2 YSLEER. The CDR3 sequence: CASSHRDRANYGYTF. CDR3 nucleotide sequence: TGCGCCAGCAGCCATAGGGACAGAGCTAACTATGGCTACACCTTC.

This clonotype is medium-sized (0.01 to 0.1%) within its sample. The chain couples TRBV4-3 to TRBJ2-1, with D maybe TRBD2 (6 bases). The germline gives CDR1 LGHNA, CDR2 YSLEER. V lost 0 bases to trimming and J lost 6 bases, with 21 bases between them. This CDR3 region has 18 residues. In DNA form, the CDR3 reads TGCGCCAGCAGCCAAGATCCTCTCTTAGCGGAGGGTCCCAATGAGCAGTTCTTC. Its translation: CASSQDPLLAEGPNEQFF.

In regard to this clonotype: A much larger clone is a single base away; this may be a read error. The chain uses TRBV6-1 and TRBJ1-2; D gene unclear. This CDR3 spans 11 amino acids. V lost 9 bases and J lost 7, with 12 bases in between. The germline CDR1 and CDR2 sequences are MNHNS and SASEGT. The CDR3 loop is CARSEGLGYTF. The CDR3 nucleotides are TGTGCCAGAAGCGAAGGGCTTGGCTACACCTTC.

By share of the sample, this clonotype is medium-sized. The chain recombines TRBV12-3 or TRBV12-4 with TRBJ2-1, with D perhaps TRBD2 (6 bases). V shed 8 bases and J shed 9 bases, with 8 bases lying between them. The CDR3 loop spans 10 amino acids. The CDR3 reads CASGGGEQFF. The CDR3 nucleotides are TGTGCCAGCGGGGGAGGTGAGCAGTTCTTC.

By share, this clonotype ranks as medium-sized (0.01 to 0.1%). The CDR3 nucleotides are TGTGCCAGCAGCTTAATTCCTGGGGAGGGCTACACCTTC. Residues: CASSLIPGEGYTF. This chain connects TRBV7-3 to TRBJ1-2; D ambiguous. Between the trimmed V and J ends, which lost 1 base and 8 bases, there was a span of 11 bases. CDR3 length: 13 amino acids. Germline values: CDR1 SGHTA, CDR2 FQGTGA.

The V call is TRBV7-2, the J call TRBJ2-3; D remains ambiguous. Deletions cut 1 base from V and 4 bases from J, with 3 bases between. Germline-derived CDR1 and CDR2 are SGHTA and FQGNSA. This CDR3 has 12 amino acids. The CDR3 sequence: CASSLGADTQYF. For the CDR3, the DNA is TGTGCCAGCAGCTTAGGAGCAGATACGCAGTATTTT.

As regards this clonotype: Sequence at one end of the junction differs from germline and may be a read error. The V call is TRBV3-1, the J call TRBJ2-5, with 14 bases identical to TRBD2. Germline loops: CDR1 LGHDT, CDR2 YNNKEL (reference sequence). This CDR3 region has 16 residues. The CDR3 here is CASSPGLAGAGETQYF. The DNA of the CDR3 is TGTGCCAGCAGCCCGGGACTAGCGGGGGCGGGGGAGACCCAGTATTTC.

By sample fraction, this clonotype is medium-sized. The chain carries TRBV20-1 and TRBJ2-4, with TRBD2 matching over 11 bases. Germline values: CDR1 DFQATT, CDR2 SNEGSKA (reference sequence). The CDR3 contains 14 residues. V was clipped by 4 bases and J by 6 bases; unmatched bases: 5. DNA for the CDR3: TGCAGTGCTAAAGGAGGGACTAGCGGAAACATTCAGTACTTC. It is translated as CSAKGGTSGNIQYF.

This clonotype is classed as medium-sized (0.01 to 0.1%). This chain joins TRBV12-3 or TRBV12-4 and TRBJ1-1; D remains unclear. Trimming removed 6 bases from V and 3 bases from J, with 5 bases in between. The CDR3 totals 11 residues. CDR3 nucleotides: TGTGCCAGCAGCCTCTACACTGAAGCTTTCTTT. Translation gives CASSLYTEAFF.

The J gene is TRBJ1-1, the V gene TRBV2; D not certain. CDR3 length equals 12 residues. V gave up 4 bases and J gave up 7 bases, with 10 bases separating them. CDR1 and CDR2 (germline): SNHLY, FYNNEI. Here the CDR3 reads CASSVTDFEAFF. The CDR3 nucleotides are TGTGCCAGCAGTGTGACGGATTTTGAAGCTTTCTTT.

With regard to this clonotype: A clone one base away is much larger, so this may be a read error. The CDR3 sequence is CASSTTGSGKEKLFF. In DNA, the CDR3 is TGTGCCAGCAGTACCACCGGGTCAGGGAAGGAAAAACTGTTTTTT. V usage is TRBV28 and J usage is TRBJ1-4, with D perhaps TRBD1 (5 bases). Trimming shortened V by 5 bases and J by 8 bases, and 18 bases separated the two germline ends. Germline CDR1 MDHEN, CDR2 SYDVKM. This CDR3 has 15 amino acids.

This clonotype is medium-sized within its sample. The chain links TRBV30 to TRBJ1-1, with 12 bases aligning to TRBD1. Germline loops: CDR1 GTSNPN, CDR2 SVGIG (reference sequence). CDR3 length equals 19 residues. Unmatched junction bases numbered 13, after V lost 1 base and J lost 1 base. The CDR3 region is CAWSDWRDRGLRENTEAFF. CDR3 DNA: TGTGCCTGGAGTGACTGGCGGGACAGGGGGCTTCGTGAGAACACTGAAGCTTTCTTT. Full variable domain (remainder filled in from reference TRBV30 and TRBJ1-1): SQTIHQWPATLVQPVGSPLSLECTVEGTSNPNLYWYRQAAGRGLQLLFYSVGIGQISSEVPQNLSASRPQDRQFILSSKKLLLSDSGFYLCAWSDWRDRGLRENTEAFFGQGTRLTVV.

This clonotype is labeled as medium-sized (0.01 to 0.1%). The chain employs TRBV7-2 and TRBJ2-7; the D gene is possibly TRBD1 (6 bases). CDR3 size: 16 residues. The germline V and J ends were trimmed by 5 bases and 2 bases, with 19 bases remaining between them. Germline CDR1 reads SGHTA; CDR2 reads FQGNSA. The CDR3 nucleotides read TGTGCCAGCAGCCCCAGACCGGGACACATTACCTACGAGCAGTACTTC. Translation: CASSPRPGHITYEQYF. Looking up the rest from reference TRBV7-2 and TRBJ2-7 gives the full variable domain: GAGVSQSPSNKVTEKGKDVELRCDPISGHTALYWYRQSLGQGLEFLIYFQGNSAPDKSGLPSDRFSAERTGGSVSTLTIQRTQQEDSAVYLCASSPRPGHITYEQYFGPGTRLTVT.

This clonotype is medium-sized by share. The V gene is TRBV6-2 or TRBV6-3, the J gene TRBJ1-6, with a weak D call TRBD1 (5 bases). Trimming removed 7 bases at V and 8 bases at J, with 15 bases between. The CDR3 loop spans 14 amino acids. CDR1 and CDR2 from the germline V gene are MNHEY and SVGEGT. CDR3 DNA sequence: TGTGCCAGCACCCTAGGACAATTCGATTCACCCCTCCACTTT. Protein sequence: CASTLGQFDSPLHF.

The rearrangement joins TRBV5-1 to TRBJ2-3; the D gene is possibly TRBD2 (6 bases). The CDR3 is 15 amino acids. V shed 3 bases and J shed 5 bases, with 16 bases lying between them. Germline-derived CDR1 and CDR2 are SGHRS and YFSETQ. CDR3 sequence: CASSSARDSQDTQYF. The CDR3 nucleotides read TGCGCCAGCAGCTCGGCACGGGACTCTCAAGATACGCAGTATTTT.

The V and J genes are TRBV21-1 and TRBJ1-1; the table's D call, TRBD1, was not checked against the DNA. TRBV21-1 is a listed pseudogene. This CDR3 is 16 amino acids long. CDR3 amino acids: CATHQGHDFANTEAFF. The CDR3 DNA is TGTGCCACTCACCAGGGACACGATTTTGCGAACACTGAAGCTTTCTTT.

The CDR3 bases are TGTGCCAGCAGCTTAGGTACTAGCGGCTACGAGCAGTACTTC. This translates into CASSLGTSGYEQYF. This chain joins TRBV11-2 and TRBJ2-7; 8 nucleotides match TRBD2. J gave up 3 bases and V 1 base, and 2 bases lay outside the gene matches. The CDR3 loop spans 14 amino acids. Germline CDR1 and CDR2: SGHAT and FQNNGV.

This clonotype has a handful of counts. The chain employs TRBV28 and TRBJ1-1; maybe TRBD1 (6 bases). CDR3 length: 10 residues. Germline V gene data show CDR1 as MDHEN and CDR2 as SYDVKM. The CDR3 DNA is TGTGCAACCAGGGAGGGGGGAGCTTTCTTT. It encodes CATREGGAFF. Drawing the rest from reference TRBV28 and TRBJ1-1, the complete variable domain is DVKVTQSSRYLVKRTGEKVFLECVQDMDHENMFWYRQDPGLGLRLIYFSYDVKMKEKGDIPEGYSVSREKKERFSLILESASTNQTSMYLCATREGGAFFGQGTRLTVV.